Listed below are T cell receptor beta chains from one sample, sequenced in a study of cytomegalovirus exposure and HLA in healthy donors. Clones were sequenced by immunoSEQ multiplex PCR, and TCRdb holds only the in-frame ones, with some missing. The sample contains roughly 150,000 clones, approximately 83% of which appear only once. Sequencing was performed on PBMCs. These receptors were obtained from a male donor in good health and CMV-seronegative. CDR3s include the opening cysteine and the closing phenylalanine or tryptophan. The D gene is left open where the match is weak. A clone size is listed for some rows: how often the clone was seen (once, few, many), or a class if it is expanded.

V	size	J	D	DNA	CDR3
TRBV5-6	.	TRBJ2-6	TRBD1	TGTGCCAGCAGCTTCACCGGGACAGCCGACTCTGGGGCCAACGTCCTGACTTTC	CASSFTGTADSGANVLTF
TRBV30	few	TRBJ1-4	TRBD1	TGTGCCTGGAGTGTGGACAGGCTGACTAATGAAAAACTGTTTTTT	CAWSVDRLTNEKLFF
TRBV5-1	.	TRBJ1-5	.	TGCGCCAGCAGCCGCGGAGTTGGTGCGGAGCCCCAGCATTTT	CASSRGVGAEPQHF
TRBV11-2	few	TRBJ2-1	.	TGTGCCAGCAGCTTAGGGCTGCAGCAGTTCTTC	CASSLGLQQFF
TRBV25-1	.	TRBJ2-1	TRBD1	TGTGCCAGCGGAAAGGACAGGGATGAGCACAATGAGCAGTTCTTC	CASGKDRDEHNEQFF
TRBV28	.	TRBJ2-3	.	TGTGCCAGCAGTTCCCCCCCTACTGGAGATACGCAGTATTTT	CASSSPPTGDTQYF
TRBV10-3	.	TRBJ1-5	TRBD1	TGTGCCATCAGTGACTACGACAGGGGAGCCAATCAGCCCCAGCATTTT	CAISDYDRGANQPQHF
TRBV9	.	TRBJ2-7	.	TGTGCCAGCAGCGTCGGGAGCTCCTACGAGCAGTACTTC	CASSVGSSYEQYF
TRBV5-1	.	TRBJ1-4	TRBD1	TGCGCCAGCAGCTCACAGGGGGCAGAAAAACTGTTTTTT	CASSSQGAEKLFF
TRBV18	once	TRBJ2-5	TRBD1	TGTGCCAGCTCACCACCGGGGACAGGGATTCAGACCCAGTACTTC	CASSPPGTGIQTQYF
TRBV4-3	.	TRBJ2-1	.	TGCGCCAGCAGCCAAGCGGGTAACCTTCTCTCCTACAATGAGCAGTTCTTC	CASSQAGNLLSYNEQFF
TRBV27	.	TRBJ2-7	.	TGTGCCAGCCAAAGAGTGACTCCTCCTTACGAGCAGTACTTC	CASQRVTPPYEQYF
TRBV2	.	TRBJ1-2	TRBD1	TGTGCCAGCAGGGGCGAGGGACAGACTAACTATGGCTACACCTTC	CASRGEGQTNYGYTF
TRBV5-1	.	TRBJ2-2	.	TGCGCCAGCAGCCTTCAGGAGAACACCGGGGAGCTGTTTTTT	CASSLQENTGELFF
TRBV6-6	few	TRBJ2-5	.	TGTGCCAGCAGGTTCGGGGGACAGCAAGAGACCCAGTACTTC	CASRFGGQQETQYF
TRBV7-2	.	TRBJ2-7	TRBD2	TGTGCCAGCAGCTTAAAAGCGGGGGCCTACGAGCAGTACTTC	CASSLKAGAYEQYF
TRBV7-2	.	TRBJ2-3	.	TGTGCCAGCAGCTTAGCGCTAGGCCCAGATACGCAGTATTTT	CASSLALGPDTQYF
TRBV7-3	few	TRBJ2-3	.	TGTGCCAGCAGCCCAGGGATTTTCGGCGCAGATACGCAGTATTTT	CASSPGIFGADTQYF
TRBV7-9	.	TRBJ1-1	TRBD1	TGTGCCAGCAGCCCCCGAGGAGAGGGGGCAGGGTCTGAAGCTTTCTTT	CASSPRGEGAGSEAFF
TRBV7-2	few	TRBJ1-3	TRBD1	TGTGCCAGCAGCACAGGGGACGGAAACACCATATATTTT	CASSTGDGNTIYF
TRBV7-9	.	TRBJ2-7	.	TGTGCCAGCAGTTCCCAGGGACACGACACCTACGAGCAGTACTTC	CASSSQGHDTYEQYF
TRBV29-1	.	TRBJ2-7	.	TGCAGCGTTCGCAGCGCTGACTACGAGCAGTACTTC	CSVRSADYEQYF
TRBV5-6	few	TRBJ2-1	TRBD2	TGTGCCAGCAGCTTGCTATTAGCGGGAAACAATGAGCAGTTCTTC	CASSLLLAGNNEQFF
TRBV5-1	.	TRBJ2-2	TRBD2	TGCGCCAGCAGCTCAAATCCCGGGACTAGCGCCGGGGAGTTGTTTTTT	CASSSNPGTSAGELFF
TRBV28	.	TRBJ2-3	.	TGTGCCAGCAGTTTGGGAGCGGCTAGCACAGATACGCAGTATTTT	CASSLGAASTDTQYF
TRBV28	.	TRBJ1-5	.	TGTGCCAGCAGTTTGAACGGTAATCAGCCCCAGCATTTT	CASSLNGNQPQHF
TRBV7-3	few	TRBJ2-5	.	TGTGCCAGCAGCCAAAGGGGGGGGCGCTTAGAGACCCAGTACTTC	CASSQRGGRLETQYF